This T cell receptor (beta chain) was identified during a study of control samples from healthy donors and cancer patients. Some clones are missing from TCRdb's copy, which holds only in-frame ones; the method was immunoSEQ multiplex PCR. This sample has about 72,000 clones, with roughly 92% found just once. The CDR3 extends over 15 amino acids. V lost 0 bases, J lost 3 bases, and 12 bases lay in between. The germline gives CDR1 SGHNT, CDR2 YYREEE (reference sequence). The material sequenced was blood. This clonotype was obtained from a woman aged 55-70 years in good health. V gene TRBV5-4 combines with J gene TRBJ1-1; D gene uncertain. The CDR3 coding sequence is TGTGCCAGCAGCTTGGCCCCGACACCGGACACTGAAGCTTTCTTT. It is translated as CASSLAPTPDTEAFF. The full variable domain, rest sourced from reference TRBV5-4 and TRBJ1-1, is ETGVTQSPTHLIKTRGQQVTLRCSSQSGHNTVSWYQQALGQGPQFIFQYYREEENGRGNFPPRFSGLQFPNYSSELNVNALELDDSALYLCASSLAPTPDTEAFFGQGTRLTVV.